This T cell receptor beta chain was sequenced for a study of HIV-infected patients and healthy controls (dated 2014 in TCRdb). Context from the whole study: The study asked whether deep sequencing of the TCR repertoire from small blood samples of HIV patients could detect immune perturbation and reconstitution.

Reverse transcription of 400 to 600 ng RNA was performed with SuperScript III using primers directed against the alpha and beta constant regions. Separate alpha and beta chain libraries were made by chain-specific third strand synthesis with multiplexing indices. The protocol used a single primer pair to amplify all rearrangements within a chain, which avoided primer bias, and attached molecular barcodes to each cDNA molecule. T4 RNA Ligase 1 joined purified cDNA to a 5' RACE adapter that carried a random hexamer and the SP2 sequencing primer site. The authors primed second strand synthesis from the SP2 site with Phusion polymerase and used slow temperature ramps to favor optimal annealing. The 12-nucleotide barcode on each molecule comprised two random hexamer sequences, both introduced before amplification and concatenated. A brief initial PCR introduced P5 and P7 adapter elements together with a second index, and a roughly 23-cycle amplification PCR using P5s and P7 primers was subsequently performed. Libraries received about 25 PCR cycles in total, were quantified on a Qubit, sized on a Bioanalyzer, and diluted to 4 nM. The normalized libraries were sequenced on an Illumina MiSeq using 2 x 250 paired-end kits. Into around 9.4 ul Tris-Cl, the reverse transcription reactions were eluted following cleanup on MinElute columns. Adapter ligations ran for 23 hours at 16 degrees C and were afterwards cleaned with AMPure XP beads at a 1:1 ratio. In the paper's pipeline: Demultiplexed FASTQ files were processed with a modified Decombinator by which V, J, insert and barcode information was output. Sequences that shared a barcode but differed from the dominant sequence were treated as errors and discarded, and barcodes were clustered at Levenshtein distance 3 and counted to estimate the original cDNA molecules. Downstream analyses used R packages ineq, vegan, igraph and RCytoscape, with IMGT nomenclature and CDR3 definitions. V gene usage was calculated across distinct sequences, with every TCR tallied a single time to avoid skew from clonal expansion. Similarity networks connected unique CDR3 amino acid sequences within a donor whenever two sequences differed by a single Levenshtein edit. The authors compiled published HIV-specific CDR3s (around 90 alpha, roughly 760 beta) and CMV-specific CDR3s (around 14 alpha, about 250 beta) and searched for them in the repertoires. Lower sequence numbers were not the cause of the decreased diversity in patients, as random subsampling to size-matched repertoires showed. The public reads were quality trimmed at Q25 with fastp and then assembled into clones with MiXCR by TCRdb, keeping productive beta chains. Every distinct CDR3 protein forms one entry, paired with its most common genes and DNA. The V and J calls and clone size come from TCRdb's table, not from the authors' own analysis. This sample lists some 19,000 distinct CDR3 sequences; around 10% were detected once. The ten largest clones take up about 3% of the sample.

This clonotype was picked up many times. The target of this receptor is not known. No much larger clone is present one base from it, and per-base qualities are unavailable. Overall study outcomes, separate from this receptor: HIV-infected repertoires had significantly higher mean Gini indices than controls, possibly reflecting oligoclonality. Eight alpha and eight beta V genes showed significantly different mean usage between HIV-infected patients and controls. Sequencing depth was restricted by the use of whole blood, which also prevented the dynamics of distinct T-cell subpopulations from being separated. The apparent post-therapy recovery of the Gini index in HIV-infected patients was not reproduced in size-matched repertoire data. In the samples, alpha-beta chain pairing was left undetermined. Processing was restricted to sixteen HIV-infected individuals, which the authors judged to be a major constraint on the generalizability of the findings. In the study, no determination of donor HLA types was made. The observed differences in diversity were not explained by the slight differences in age and sex profiles between the study cohorts. Healthy control repertoires showed roughly threefold more distinct CDR3s and higher Shannon diversity than untreated HIV+ repertoires. MAIT cell alpha-chain CDR3s were present at high frequency in healthy controls but severely depleted in HIV+ repertoires. Healthy controls shared more CDR3s between individuals than HIV+ patients, by Jaccard index and by count of highly shared sequences. HIV-associated CDR3s exhibited a significant reduction in frequency during therapy, whereas CMV-associated CDR3s exhibited no significant change, although the majority increased in frequency. Comparisons were complicated by unequal numbers of distinct sequences between patients and controls, and rare events from HIV-infected data were overweighted by size-matching.

Whole blood was used without cell fractionation, so all unsorted peripheral T cells were reflected in the repertoire. Ten uninfected healthy donors were sampled as controls, and four of these ten donors were sampled twice roughly 3 months apart. For RNA extraction, a 2.5 ml sample of peripheral blood was drawn into Tempus tubes. Residual genomic DNA was removed with the TURBO-DNase kit and globin mRNA was depleted with GLOBINclear. Compared with germline, V lacks 5 bases and J lacks 5 bases; bases without a gene match: 4. The CDR3 has 12 amino acids, counting the end cysteine and phenylalanine. Only the CDR3 portion is preserved as DNA: 36 bases, with reading frame beginning at the first base. Via the germline V gene, CDR1 is SQVTM and CDR2 ANQGSEA.

Material: blood. This chain joins TRBV29-1 to TRBJ2-3; 7 junctional bases match TRBD2. The source of this sequence is an adult in good health. Here is the DNA: TGCAGCGTTCGCCGGGAGGTAGATACGCAGTATTTT. Translated, this is CSVRREVDTQYF.